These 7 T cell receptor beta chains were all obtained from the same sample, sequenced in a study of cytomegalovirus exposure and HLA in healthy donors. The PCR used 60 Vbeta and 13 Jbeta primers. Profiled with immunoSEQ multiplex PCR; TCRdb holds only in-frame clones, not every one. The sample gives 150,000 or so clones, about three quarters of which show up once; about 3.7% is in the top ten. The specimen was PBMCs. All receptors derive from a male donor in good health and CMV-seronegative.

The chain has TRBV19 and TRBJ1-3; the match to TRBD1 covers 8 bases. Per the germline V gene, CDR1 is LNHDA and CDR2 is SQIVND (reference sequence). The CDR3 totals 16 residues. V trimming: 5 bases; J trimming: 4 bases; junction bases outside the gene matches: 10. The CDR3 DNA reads TGTGCCAGTAGTCTCTCGACAGGGGTTGGCGGAAACACCATATATTTT. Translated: CASSLSTGVGGNTIYF. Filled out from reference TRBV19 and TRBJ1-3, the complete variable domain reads DGGITQSPKYLFRKEGQNVTLSCEQNLNHDAMYWYRQDPGQGLRLIYYSQIVNDFQKGDIAEGYSVSREKKESFPLTVTSAQKNPTAFYLCASSLSTGVGGNTIYFGEGSWLTVV.

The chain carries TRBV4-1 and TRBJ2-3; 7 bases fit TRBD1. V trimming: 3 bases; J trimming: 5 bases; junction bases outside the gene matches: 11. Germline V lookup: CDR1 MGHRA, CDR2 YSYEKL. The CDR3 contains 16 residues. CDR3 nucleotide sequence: TGCGCCAGCAGCCAGGCCGGACAGGCGATTTTAGATACGCAGTATTTT. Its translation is CASSQAGQAILDTQYF.

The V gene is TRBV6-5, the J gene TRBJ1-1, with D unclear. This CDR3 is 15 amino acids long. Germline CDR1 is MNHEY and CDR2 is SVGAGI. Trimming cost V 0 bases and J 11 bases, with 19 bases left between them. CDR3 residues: CASSYSSEVRTQAFF. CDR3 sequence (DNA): TGTGCCAGCAGTTACTCATCGGAGGTGCGAACCCAGGCTTTCTTT.

The CDR3 protein is CASSQDYRGRDGYTF. CDR3 DNA sequence: TGTGCCAGCAGCCAGGATTACAGGGGTCGCGATGGCTACACCTTC. This sequence joins TRBV5-6 and TRBJ1-2, with 7 bases lining up with TRBD1. From germline, CDR1 is SGHDT and CDR2 YYEEEE. This CDR3 has 15 residues. V lost 4 bases, J lost 6 bases, and 12 bases stayed unmatched.

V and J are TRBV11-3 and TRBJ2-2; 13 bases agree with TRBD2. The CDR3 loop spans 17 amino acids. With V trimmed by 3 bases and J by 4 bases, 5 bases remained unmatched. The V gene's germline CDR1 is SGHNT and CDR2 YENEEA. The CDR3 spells CASSLGTSGKTTGELFF. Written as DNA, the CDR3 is TGTGCCAGCAGCTTGGGGACTAGCGGGAAAACCACCGGGGAGCTGTTTTTT.

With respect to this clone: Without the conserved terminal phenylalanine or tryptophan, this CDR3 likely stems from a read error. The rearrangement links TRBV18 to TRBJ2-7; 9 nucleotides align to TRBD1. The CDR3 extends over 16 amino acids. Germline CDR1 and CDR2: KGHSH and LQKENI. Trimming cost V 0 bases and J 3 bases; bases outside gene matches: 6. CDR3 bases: TGTGCCAGCTCACCACCCGCGGACAGGGGATACTACGAGCAGTACCTC. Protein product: CASSPPADRGYYEQYL.

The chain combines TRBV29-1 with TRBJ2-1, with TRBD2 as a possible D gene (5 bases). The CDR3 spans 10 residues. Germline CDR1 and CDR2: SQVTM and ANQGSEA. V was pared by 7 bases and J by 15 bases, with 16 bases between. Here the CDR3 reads CSARDIDAFF. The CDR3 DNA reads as TGCAGCGCCCGGGATATAGATGCGTTCTTC.